The 19 T cell receptor beta chains below all came from one sample that was sequenced in a study of beta chain features in type 1 diabetes. The sequenced template was cDNA made from the entire isolated RNA. Data came from immunoSEQ multiplex PCR; TCRdb stores just in-frame clones and leaves some out. In the table there are about 340,000 clones, 6.5% to 10% of which are singletons. The sample was central memory CD4+ T cells from blood. The receptor source for this set is a woman aged 18-30 years in good health.

This clone was recorded a few times. The V gene is TRBV28, the J gene TRBJ2-7; 7 bases fit TRBD2. V lost 4 bases to trimming and J lost 0 bases; unmatched junction nucleotides: 6. The CDR3 contains 15 residues. CDR1 is MDHEN, CDR2 SYDVKM, per germline. The CDR3 loop reads CASSSTSRSSYEQYF. CDR3 DNA sequence: TGTGCCAGCAGTTCGACTAGCAGGAGCTCCTACGAGCAGTACTTC.

The V call is TRBV4-1, the J call TRBJ1-1, with D uncertain. Germline V CDR1 and CDR2: MGHRA, YSYEKL. Trimming stripped 0 bases from V and 1 base from J, with 15 bases between. CDR3 size: 17 residues. The CDR3 loop reads CASSQDRSTAENTEAFF. The CDR3 coding sequence is TGCGCCAGCAGCCAAGATAGGAGCACTGCGGAGAACACTGAAGCTTTCTTT.

The rearrangement joins TRBV6-6 to TRBJ2-5, with D possibly TRBD1 on 5 matching bases. Matching the DNA end better, TRBJ2-7 makes the J call doubtful. This CDR3 has 13 amino acids. CDR1 is MNHNY, CDR2 SVGAGI, per germline (reference sequence). CDR3: CASSTSDSYEQYF. CDR3 in DNA: TGTGCCAGCAGTACCTCAGACAGCTACGAGCAGTACTTC.

This clone was detected a few times. The V call is TRBV5-4, the J call TRBJ2-3, with no clear D. V shed 4 bases and J shed 5 bases, with 8 bases lying between them. The germline gives CDR1 SGHNT, CDR2 YYREEE (reference sequence). The CDR3 spans 12 residues. The CDR3 DNA reads as TGTGCCAGCAGCCAATTCCAAGATACGCAGTATTTT. Protein: CASSQFQDTQYF. The full variable domain, with the rest looked up from reference TRBV5-4 and TRBJ2-3, is ETGVTQSPTHLIKTRGQQVTLRCSSQSGHNTVSWYQQALGQGPQFIFQYYREEENGRGNFPPRFSGLQFPNYSSELNVNALELDDSALYLCASSQFQDTQYFGPGTRLTVL.

CDR3 region: CASSVAVRAGGDNEQFF. The CDR3 DNA sequence: TGTGCCAGCAGCGTAGCCGTCAGGGCGGGAGGAGACAATGAGCAGTTCTTC. The V gene is TRBV9, the J gene TRBJ2-1, with 8 nucleotides matching TRBD2. Trimming removed 0 bases from V and 5 bases from J; junction bases left unmatched: 10. The CDR3 spans 17 residues. The V gene's germline CDR1 is SGDLS and CDR2 YYNGEE.

As concerns this clone: A much larger clone differs from this one at a single base, so this may be a read error. The rearrangement uses TRBV5-4 and TRBJ2-7; D is unresolved. The length of the CDR3 is 13 residues. Germline CDR1 reads SGHNT; CDR2 reads YYREEE (reference sequence). The V end was cut by 0 bases, the J end by 2 bases, with 6 bases between. DNA for the CDR3: TGTGCCAGCAGCTTGGTGGGAACCTACGAGCAGTACTTC. Amino acids: CASSLVGTYEQYF.

This clone was picked up many times. V is TRBV5-8 and J is TRBJ2-4; D could derive from TRBD1 or TRBD2 (5 bases each). The CDR3 spans 17 residues. Trimming took 5 bases from V and 0 from J, leaving 18 bases between them. CDR1 and CDR2 from the germline V gene are SGHTS and YDEGEE. CDR3 loop: CASSRLGVRLAKNIQYF. In DNA, the CDR3 is TGTGCCAGCAGTCGACTGGGGGTTAGATTAGCCAAAAACATTCAGTACTTC. The full variable domain, its missing parts supplied by reference TRBV5-8 and TRBJ2-4, is EAGVTQSPTHLIKTRGQQATLRCSPISGHTSVYWYQQALGLGLQFLLWYDEGEERNRGNFPPRFSGRQFPNYSSELNVNALELEDSALYLCASSRLGVRLAKNIQYFGAGTRLSVL.

This clone appeared many times. The gene calls are TRBV18 and TRBJ1-5; 7 nucleotides line up with TRBD1. The CDR3 consists of 14 residues. Looked up from germline, CDR1 is KGHSH and CDR2 is LQKENI. V was clipped by 4 bases and J by 5 bases; unmatched bases: 5. CDR3 DNA sequence: TGTGCCAGCTCACGACAGGGTTCGGATCAGCCCCAGCATTTT. Its protein is CASSRQGSDQPQHF.

In this sample, this clone turned up a few times. The J gene is TRBJ2-5, the V gene TRBV9, with D uncertain. This CDR3 is 15 amino acids long. V was clipped by 0 bases and J by 0 bases, with 9 bases between them. Germline V CDR1 and CDR2: SGDLS, YYNGEE. The CDR3 loop is CASSVGGAHQETQYF. The CDR3, as DNA: TGTGCCAGCAGCGTAGGTGGAGCGCACCAAGAGACCCAGTACTTC.

This clone was counted only a few times. The rearrangement links TRBV11-1 to TRBJ2-1; D not resolved. The CDR3 covers 14 residues. V was clipped by 2 bases and J by 2 bases, with 7 bases between them. Germline CDR1 reads SGHAT; CDR2 reads FQDESV (reference sequence). CDR3 nucleotides: TGTGCCAGCAGCTTAAGTGGAACCTACAATGAGCAGTTCTTC. Encoded protein: CASSLSGTYNEQFF.

This clone was counted a few times. This chain connects TRBV4-3 to TRBJ1-1; D may be TRBD1 (5 bases). This CDR3 is 16 amino acids long. Germline V gene sequence: CDR1 LGHNA, CDR2 YSLEER. Trimming removed 3 bases at V and 2 bases at J, with 16 bases between. CDR3 sequence: CASSQNQGGLNTEAFF. The CDR3 DNA reads TGCGCCAGCAGCCAGAACCAGGGTGGCCTTAACACTGAAGCTTTCTTT.

A few counts support this clone. The V and J genes are TRBV7-8 and TRBJ2-7; 9 bases are a match to TRBD2. CDR3 length: 14 residues. Germline trimming cut 4 bases from V and 0 bases from J; bases unmatched to any gene: 1. Germline assignment: CDR1 SGHVS and CDR2 FQNEAQ. The CDR3 loop is CASSSSGVSYEQYF. CDR3 coding DNA: TGTGCCAGCAGCTCTAGCGGGGTCTCCTACGAGCAGTACTTC.

The genes are TRBV6-6 and TRBJ2-1; no definite D call. The germline V and J ends were trimmed by 6 bases and 7 bases, with 22 bases remaining between them. This CDR3 comprises 16 residues. Germline CDR1 MNHNY, CDR2 SVGAGI (reference sequence). The CDR3 DNA sequence: TGTGCCAGCAGACCGATATTCACGAGTGGGAAAAATGAGCAGTTCTTC. This codes for CASRPIFTSGKNEQFF.

This clone has ten or more counts. The chain uses TRBV10-3 and TRBJ2-3, with 14 bases identical to TRBD2. Germline V gene lookup returns CDR1 ENHRY and CDR2 SYGVKD. With 10 bases clipped from V and 5 bases from J, the junction kept 5 bases outside the gene matches. The CDR3 contains 14 residues. The CDR3 protein is CATGTSGSQDTQYF. The CDR3 DNA follows: TGTGCCACCGGGACTAGCGGGAGTCAAGATACGCAGTATTTT.

This clone was recorded a few times. The V gene is TRBV5-1, the J gene TRBJ1-2, with D uncertain. CDR1 is SGHRS, CDR2 YFSETQ, per germline. The CDR3 runs to 13 residues. V lost 5 bases to trimming and J lost 5 bases, with 13 bases between them. The CDR3: CASSTERIYGYTF. The CDR3 DNA sequence: TGCGCCAGCAGTACGGAAAGGATTTATGGCTACACCTTC.

This clone was seen only a few times. The CDR3 here is CASSLRLAGDRTDTQYF. The CDR3 nucleotides read TGTGCCAGCAGCCTGCGACTAGCGGGAGATCGGACAGATACGCAGTATTTT. The chain joins TRBV7-3 to TRBJ2-3; 12 bases are a match to TRBD2. The trim removed 5 bases at V and 3 bases at J, leaving 9 bases unmatched. The length of the CDR3 is 17 residues. Germline lookup yields CDR1 SGHTA and CDR2 FQGTGA.

This clone was counted a few times. The gene calls are TRBV29-1 and TRBJ2-1; D not resolved. Germline-derived CDR1 and CDR2 are SQVTM and ANQGSEA. The CDR3 runs 16 residues. The V and J ends lost 1 base and 0 bases respectively, with 13 bases between them. In DNA, the CDR3 is TGCAGCGTTGAAGGGGGAACAGCTAACTCCTACAATGAGCAGTTCTTC. Protein product: CSVEGGTANSYNEQFF.

The chain links TRBV9 to TRBJ2-5; D ambiguous. Between the trimmed V and J ends, which lost 0 bases and 4 bases, there was a span of 13 bases. CDR1 is SGDLS, CDR2 YYNGEE, per germline. The CDR3 extends over 15 amino acids. CDR3 region: CASSVGANVGETQYF. The DNA for the CDR3 is TGTGCCAGCAGCGTAGGGGCGAACGTGGGAGAGACCCAGTACTTC.

The table lists this clone with a few counts. The chain joins TRBV27 to TRBJ2-5, with 9 nucleotides matching TRBD1. The germline V gene encodes CDR1 MNHEY and CDR2 SMNVEV (reference sequence). CDR3 length: 14 amino acids. The junction had 5 bases not matched to a gene; V was cut back by 4 bases and J by 5 bases. The CDR3 protein is CASSSDRGWETQYF. The DNA for the CDR3 is TGTGCCAGCAGTTCAGACAGGGGGTGGGAGACCCAGTACTTC.